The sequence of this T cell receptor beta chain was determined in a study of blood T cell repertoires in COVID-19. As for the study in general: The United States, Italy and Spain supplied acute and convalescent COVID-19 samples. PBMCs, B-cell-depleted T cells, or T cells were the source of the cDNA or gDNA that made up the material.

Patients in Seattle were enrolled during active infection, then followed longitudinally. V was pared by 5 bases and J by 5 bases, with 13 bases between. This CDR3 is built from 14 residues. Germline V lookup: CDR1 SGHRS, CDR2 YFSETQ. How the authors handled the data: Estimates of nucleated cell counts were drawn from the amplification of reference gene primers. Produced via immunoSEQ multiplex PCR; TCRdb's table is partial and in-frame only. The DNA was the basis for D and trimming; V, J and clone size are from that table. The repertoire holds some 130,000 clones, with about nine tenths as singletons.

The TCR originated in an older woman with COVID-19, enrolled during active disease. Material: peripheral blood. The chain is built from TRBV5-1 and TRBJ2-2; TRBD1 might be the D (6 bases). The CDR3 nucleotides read TGCGCCAGCAGGATAACAGGGTGGACCGGGGAGCTGTTTTTT. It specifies CASRITGWTGELFF.